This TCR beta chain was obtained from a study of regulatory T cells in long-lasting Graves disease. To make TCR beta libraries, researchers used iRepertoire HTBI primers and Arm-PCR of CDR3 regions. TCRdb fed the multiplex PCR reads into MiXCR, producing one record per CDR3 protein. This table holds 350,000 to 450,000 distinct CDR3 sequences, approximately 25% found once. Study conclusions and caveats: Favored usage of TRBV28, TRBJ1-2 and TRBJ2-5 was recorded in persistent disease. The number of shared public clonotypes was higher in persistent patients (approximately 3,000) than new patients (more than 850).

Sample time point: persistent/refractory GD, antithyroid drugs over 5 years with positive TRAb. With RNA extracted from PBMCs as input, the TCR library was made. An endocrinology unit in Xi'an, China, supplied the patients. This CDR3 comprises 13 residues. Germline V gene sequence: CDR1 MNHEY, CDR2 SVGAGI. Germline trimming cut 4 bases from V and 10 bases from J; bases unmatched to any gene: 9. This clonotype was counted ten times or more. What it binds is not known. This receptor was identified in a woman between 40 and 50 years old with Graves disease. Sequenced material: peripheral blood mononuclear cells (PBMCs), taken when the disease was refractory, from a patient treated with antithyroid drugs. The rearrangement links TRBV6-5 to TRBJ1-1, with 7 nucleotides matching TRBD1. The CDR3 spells CASSLRGRPGAFF. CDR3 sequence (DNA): TGTGCCAGCAGTTTGAGGGGGCGGCCGGGAGCTTTCTTT.